The source of this T cell receptor (beta chain) is a study of shared clonotypes between healthy human individuals. Study-wide points: Apart from blood, nothing was sampled; tissue repertoires likely differ.

As concerns this clone: Its antigen remains unknown.

With 5 bases clipped from V and 6 bases from J, the junction kept 7 bases outside the gene matches. Germline V gene data show CDR1 as MDHEN and CDR2 as SYDVKM. CDR3 length equals 14 residues. Among the donors, all were Caucasian adults who lived in Nashville, Tennessee. Sequenced by immunoSEQ multiplex PCR; TCRdb stores in-frame clones only, minus some. The sample carries some 450,000 clones, more than 70% recorded once. Sample: PBMCs. V usage is TRBV28 and J usage is TRBJ2-7, with 10 bases aligning to TRBD1. The TCR sequence derives from a woman between 35 and 50 years old in good health. Some clones in this sample may be carry-over from other donors' samples. CDR3 in DNA: TGTGCCAGCAGTCCCGGGACAGGGGTATCCGAGCAGTACTTC. Its translation is CASSPGTGVSEQYF.